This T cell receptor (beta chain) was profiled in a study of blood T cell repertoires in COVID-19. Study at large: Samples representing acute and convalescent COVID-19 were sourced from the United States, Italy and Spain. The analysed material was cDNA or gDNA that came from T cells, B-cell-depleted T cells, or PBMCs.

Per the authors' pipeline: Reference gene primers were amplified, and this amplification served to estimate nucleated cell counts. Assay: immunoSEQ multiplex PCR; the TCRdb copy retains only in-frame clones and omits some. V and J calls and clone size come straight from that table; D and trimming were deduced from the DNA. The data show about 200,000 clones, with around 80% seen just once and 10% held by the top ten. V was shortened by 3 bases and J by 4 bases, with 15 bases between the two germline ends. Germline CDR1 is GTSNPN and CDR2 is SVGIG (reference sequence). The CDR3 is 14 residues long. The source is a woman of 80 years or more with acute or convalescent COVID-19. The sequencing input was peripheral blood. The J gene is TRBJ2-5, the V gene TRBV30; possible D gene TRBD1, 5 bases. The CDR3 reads CAWRIKGKGETQYF. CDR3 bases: TGTGCCTGGAGGATAAAGGGGAAAGGAGAGACCCAGTACTTC.